Sequencing of this T cell receptor (beta chain) was carried out in a study of cytomegalovirus exposure and HLA in healthy donors. The primer mix had 60 Vbeta and 13 Jbeta primers. Here immunoSEQ multiplex PCR was the method, and the copy in TCRdb shows in-frame clones only, minus some. Of approximately 150,000 clones listed, roughly 80% were seen once; the top ten hold roughly 2%. Regarding this clone: Its antigen is unknown.

The germline V gene encodes CDR1 DFQATT and CDR2 SNEGSKA (reference sequence). J was trimmed by 8 bases and V by 4 bases; bases with no gene match: 2. The CDR3 runs to 11 residues. The donors (healthy individuals) were bone marrow donors. Study conclusions and caveats: Of the V segments, some could not be distinguished, including TRBV6-2 and TRBV6-3, and were excluded.

The specimen was PBMCs. This chain uses TRBV20-1 with TRBJ1-2, with 9 bases fitting TRBD1. The clonotype was recovered from a human donor in good health. CDR3 bases: TGCAGTGCTACTGGACAGGGGGGCTACACCTTC. It encodes CSATGQGGYTF.